The T cell receptor (beta chain) under discussion was sequenced for a study of cytomegalovirus exposure and HLA in healthy donors. About this clone: What it binds is not known.

Overall study results and limits: Accounts indicate the classifier identified cytomegalovirus status with strong specificity and sensitivity. The authors listed 164 TCR beta chains as cytomegalovirus-associated. Subsequent analysis revealed that first-cohort TCR clusters tended to co-occur in the roughly 120 validation repertoires. In vitro experiments confirmed that a few CMV-associated chains were specific for CMV antigens.

Produced via immunoSEQ multiplex PCR; TCRdb's table is partial and in-frame only. The sample holds 200,000 to 250,000 clones; 75% to 95% are singletons and the top ten take roughly 1%. V was pared by 1 base and J by 3 bases, with 7 bases between. Germline assignment: CDR1 MNHNS and CDR2 SASEGT. This CDR3 has 13 residues. The chain employs TRBV6-1 and TRBJ2-7; D call uncertain. Sequencing used PBMCs. The receptor comes from a woman between 18 and 29 years old in good health and CMV-seronegative. The CDR3 sequence: CASSEVRNYEQYF. The CDR3 nucleotides are TGTGCCAGCAGTGAAGTCCGTAACTACGAGCAGTACTTC.